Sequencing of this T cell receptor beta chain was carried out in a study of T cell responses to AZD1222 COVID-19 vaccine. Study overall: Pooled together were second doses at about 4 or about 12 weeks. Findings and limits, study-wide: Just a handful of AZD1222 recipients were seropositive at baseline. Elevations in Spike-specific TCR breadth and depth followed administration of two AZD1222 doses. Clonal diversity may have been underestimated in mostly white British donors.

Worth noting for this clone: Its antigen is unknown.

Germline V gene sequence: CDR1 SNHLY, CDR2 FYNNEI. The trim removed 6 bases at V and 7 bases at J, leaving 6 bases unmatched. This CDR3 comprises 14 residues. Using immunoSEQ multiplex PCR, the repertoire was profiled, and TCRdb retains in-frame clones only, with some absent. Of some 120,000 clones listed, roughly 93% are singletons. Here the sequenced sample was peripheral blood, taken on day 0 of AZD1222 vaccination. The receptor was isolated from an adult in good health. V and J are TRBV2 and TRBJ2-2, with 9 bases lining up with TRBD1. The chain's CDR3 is CASRQGARFGELFF. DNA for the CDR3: TGTGCCAGCAGACAGGGGGCCAGGTTCGGGGAGCTGTTTTTT. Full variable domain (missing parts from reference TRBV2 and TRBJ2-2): EPEVTQTPSHQVTQMGQEVILRCVPISNHLYFYWYRQILGQKVEFLVSFYNNEISEKSEIFDDQFSVERPDGSNFTLKIRSTKLEDSAMYFCASRQGARFGELFFGEGSRLTVL.